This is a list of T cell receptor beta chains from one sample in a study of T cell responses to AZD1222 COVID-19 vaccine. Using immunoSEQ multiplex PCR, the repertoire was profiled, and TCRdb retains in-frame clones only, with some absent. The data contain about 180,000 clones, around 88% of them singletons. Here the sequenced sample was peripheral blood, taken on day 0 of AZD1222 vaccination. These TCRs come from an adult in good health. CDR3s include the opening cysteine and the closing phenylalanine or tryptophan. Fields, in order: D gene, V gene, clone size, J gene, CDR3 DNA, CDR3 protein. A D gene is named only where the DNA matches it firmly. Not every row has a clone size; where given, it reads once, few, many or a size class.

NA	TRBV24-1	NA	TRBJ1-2	TGTGCCACCAGTGATTTTCATGGGAACTATGGCTACACCTTC	CATSDFHGNYGYTF
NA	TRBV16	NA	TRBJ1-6	TGTGCCAGCAGCCGCCGAAGTGGAGGGCAGGGAAATTCACCCCTCCACTTT	CASSRRSGGQGNSPLHF
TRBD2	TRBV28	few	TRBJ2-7	TGTGCCAGCAGCACCCGACTAGCGGGAACCTACGAGCAGTACTTC	CASSTRLAGTYEQYF
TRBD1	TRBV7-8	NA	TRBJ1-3	TGTGCCAGCAGCCAAGACAGGGGGATTGGAAACACCATATATTTT	CASSQDRGIGNTIYF
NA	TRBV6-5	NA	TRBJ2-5	TGTGCCAGCAGTCAGGACAGCGAAGAGACCCAGTACTTC	CASSQDSEETQYF
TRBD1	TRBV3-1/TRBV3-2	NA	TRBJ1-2	TGTGCCAGCAGCCCTCGGGGACAGGGTGGATACACCTTC	CASSPRGQGGYTF
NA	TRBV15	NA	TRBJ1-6	TGTGCCACCACGGGCTCCTATAATTCACCCCTCCACTTT	CATTGSYNSPLHF
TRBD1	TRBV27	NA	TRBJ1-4	TGTGCCAGCAGTTTGATGGGACAGCGAAATGAAAAACTGTTTTTT	CASSLMGQRNEKLFF
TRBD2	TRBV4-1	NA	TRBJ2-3	TGCGCCAGCAGCCAAGATCCCGGGGGGACAGATACGCAGTATTTT	CASSQDPGGTDTQYF
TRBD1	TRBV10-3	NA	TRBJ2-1	TGTGCCATCAGCCCGGGGCAGGGGGCTGAAAATGAGCAGTTCTTC	CAISPGQGAENEQFF
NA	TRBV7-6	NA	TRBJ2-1	TGTGCCAGCAGCTCCCCCGGGCGCTTTACCTCCTACAATGAGCAGTTCTTC	CASSSPGRFTSYNEQFF
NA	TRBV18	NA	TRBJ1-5	TGTGCCAGCTCACCACTCGGGGTTGGCAATCAGCCCCAGCATTTT	CASSPLGVGNQPQHF
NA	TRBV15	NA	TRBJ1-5	TGTGCCACCCGGGGGCGGCGGAGCAATCAGCCCCAGCATTTT	CATRGRRSNQPQHF
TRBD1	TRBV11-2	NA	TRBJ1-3	TGTGCCAGCAGCTTAGTCTCGGGACAGGGCTCCGGAAACACCATATATTTT	CASSLVSGQGSGNTIYF
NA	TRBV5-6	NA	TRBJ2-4	TGTGCCAGCAGCTTAACACCCGCCAAAAACATTCAGTACTTC	CASSLTPAKNIQYF
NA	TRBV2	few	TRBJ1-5	TGTGCCAGCAAGCTAAGAGGACTGACGAGCAATCAGCCCCAGCATTTT	CASKLRGLTSNQPQHF
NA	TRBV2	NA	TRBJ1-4	TGTGCCATCAGCGGCAGGGGCGCCACTAATGAAAAACTGTTTTTT	CAISGRGATNEKLFF
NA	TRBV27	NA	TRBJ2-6	TGTGCCAGCAGCCAGCCGCTCATCAGTGTCTCTGGGGCCAACGTCCTGACTTTC	CASSQPLISVSGANVLTF
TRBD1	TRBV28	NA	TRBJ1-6	TGTGCCAGCAGTTCTCCGGGGACAGATAATTCACCCCTCCACTTT	CASSSPGTDNSPLHF
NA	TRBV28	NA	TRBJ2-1	TGTGCCAGCAGTTGGGGCAGAGGAGTTCAAACCTACAATGAGCAGTTCTTC	CASSWGRGVQTYNEQFF
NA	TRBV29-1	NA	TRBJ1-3	TGCAGCGCCGGCACAGGGAGCTCTGGAAACACCATATATTTT	CSAGTGSSGNTIYF
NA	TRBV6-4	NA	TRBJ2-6	TGTGCCAGCAGTGACTCACACTCTGGGGCCAACGTCCTGACTTTC	CASSDSHSGANVLTF
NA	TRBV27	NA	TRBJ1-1	TGTGCCAGCAGTTTATCGGGACATACTGAAGCTTTCTTT	CASSLSGHTEAFF
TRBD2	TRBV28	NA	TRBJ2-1	TGTGCCAGCAGTACCGGGACTAGCGGGAGGTCCTTTTATGAGCAGTTCTTC	CASSTGTSGRSFYEQFF
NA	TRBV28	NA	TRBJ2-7	TGTGCCAGCATCGCGCGACGGGGCCGCGGAGAGCAGTACTTC	CASIARRGRGEQYF
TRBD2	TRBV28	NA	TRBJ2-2	TGTGCCAGCAGTTTTTCTGCGGGGGGGACCACCGGGGAGCTGTTTTTT	CASSFSAGGTTGELFF
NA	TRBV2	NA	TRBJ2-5	TGTGCCAGCAGTGAAGCGCTCGGAGGGACCCAGTACTTC	CASSEALGGTQYF
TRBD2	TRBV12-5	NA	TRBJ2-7	TGTGCTAGTGGGGACAGCGGGAGAAGGTACGAGCAGTACTTC	CASGDSGRRYEQYF
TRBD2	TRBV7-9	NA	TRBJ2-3	TGTGCCAGCAGCCCATCACTTGCGGGGGCAGATACGCAGTATTTT	CASSPSLAGADTQYF
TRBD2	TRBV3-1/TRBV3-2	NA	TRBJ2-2	TGTGCCAGCAGCTTAATTAATCGGGGGGACTCTTGGCTGTTTTTT	CASSLINRGDSWLFF
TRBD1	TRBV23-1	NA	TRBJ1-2	TGCGCCAGCAAGGAGGTGGGACAGCAATTTAACTATGGCTACACCTTC	CASKEVGQQFNYGYTF
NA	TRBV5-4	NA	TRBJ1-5	TGTGCCAGCAGCTACGCAGGGTCTGGTCAGCCCCAGCATTTT	CASSYAGSGQPQHF
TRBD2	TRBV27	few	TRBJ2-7	TGTGCCAGCAGCAACCCGGGTAGCGGGAGGAGATCCTCCTACGAGCAGTACTTC	CASSNPGSGRRSSYEQYF
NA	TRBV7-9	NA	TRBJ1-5	TGTGCCAGCAGAGACATGCCGGGACAGCCCCAGCATTTT	CASRDMPGQPQHF
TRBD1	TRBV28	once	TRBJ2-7	TGTGCCAGCAGCGGACAGGAGGCAACCTACGAGCAGTACTTC	CASSGQEATYEQYF
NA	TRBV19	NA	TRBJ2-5	TGTGCCAGTACCCCTGGGGCCCCGCAAGAGACCCAGTACTTC	CASTPGAPQETQYF
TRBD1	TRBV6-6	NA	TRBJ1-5	TGTGCCAGCAGTTCCCACGGACAGGTTAATCAGCCCCAGCATTTT	CASSSHGQVNQPQHF
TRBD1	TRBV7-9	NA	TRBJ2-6	TGTGCCAGCAGCACCCGGACAGGGACCTCTGGGGCCAACGTCCTGACTTTC	CASSTRTGTSGANVLTF
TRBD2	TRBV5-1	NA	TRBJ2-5	TGCGCCAGCAGCTTGTCGGGACTAGCGCAACAAGAGACCCAGTACTTC	CASSLSGLAQQETQYF
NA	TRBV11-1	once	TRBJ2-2	TGTGCCAGCACCGAACGGACGTCCACCGGGGAGCTGTTTTTT	CASTERTSTGELFF
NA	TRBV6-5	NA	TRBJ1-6	TGTGCCAGCAGTTACTCTAAAACAGATAATTCACCCCTCCACTTT	CASSYSKTDNSPLHF
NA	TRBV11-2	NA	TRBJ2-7	TGTGCCAGCAGCTTAGGAGGGCCCTTACGGGAGCAGTACTTC	CASSLGGPLREQYF
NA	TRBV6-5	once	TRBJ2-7	TGTGCCAGCAGTCCCGGGACCGCGCCCTACGAGCAGTACTTC	CASSPGTAPYEQYF
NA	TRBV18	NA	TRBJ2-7	TGTGCCAGCTCACCGGGGTGGGGGGGCTCCAACGAGCAGTACTTC	CASSPGWGGSNEQYF
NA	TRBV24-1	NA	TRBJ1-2	NA	CATSDFGPGGDYGYTF
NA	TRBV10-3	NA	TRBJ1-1	TGTGCCATCAGTGAGTTTACGGTCGAAGCTTTCTTT	CAISEFTVEAFF
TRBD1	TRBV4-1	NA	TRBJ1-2	TGCGCCAGCAGCTTCAGGGGGAGAGGGGGTATGAATGGCTACACCTTC	CASSFRGRGGMNGYTF
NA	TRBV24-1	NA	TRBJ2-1	TGTGCCACCAGTGATTATGGACGTAGCAACAATGAGCAGTTCTTC	CATSDYGRSNNEQFF
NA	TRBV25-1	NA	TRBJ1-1	TGTGCCAGCAGTGAATATAGAGGGGGAGCTTTCTTT	CASSEYRGGAFF
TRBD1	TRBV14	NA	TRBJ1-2	TGTGCCAGCAGCCCACACAGGGGACGGCCCTATGGCTACACCTTC	CASSPHRGRPYGYTF
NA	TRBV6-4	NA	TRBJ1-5	TGTGCCAGCAGTGACTCGCGGGGACAGCCCCAGCATTTT	CASSDSRGQPQHF
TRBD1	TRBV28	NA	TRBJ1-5	TGTGCCAGCAGTCCGAGGACAGGAATAAGCAATCAGCCCCAGCATTTT	CASSPRTGISNQPQHF
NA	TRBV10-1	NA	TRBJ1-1	TGCGCCAGCAGTGAGTCGGGGGTGCCGATGAACACTGAAGCTTTCTTT	CASSESGVPMNTEAFF
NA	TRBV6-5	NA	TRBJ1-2	TGTGCCAGCAGTTCTAAGACCGGGACGCCGGGCTCCTTC	CASSSKTGTPGSF
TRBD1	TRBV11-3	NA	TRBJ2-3	TGTGCCAGCAGCTCGACAGGGGGCGGGAAGCAGTATTTT	CASSSTGGGKQYF
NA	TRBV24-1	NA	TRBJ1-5	TGTGCCACCAGTGAACCGGGGAGCAGTCAGCCCCAGCATTTT	CATSEPGSSQPQHF
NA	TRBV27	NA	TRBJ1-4	TGTGCCAGCAGGCCCCCCGAAGCAACTAATGAAAAACTGTTTTTT	CASRPPEATNEKLFF
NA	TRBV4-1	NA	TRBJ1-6	TGCGCCAGCAGCACGGGAAGCTCCTATAATTCACCCCTCCACTTT	CASSTGSSYNSPLHF
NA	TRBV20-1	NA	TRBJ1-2	TGCAGTGCTATTGACCCGGGATATGGCTACACCTTC	CSAIDPGYGYTF
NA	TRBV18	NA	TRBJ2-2	TGTGCCAGCTCACCCCGGGCCCTCACCGGGGAGCTGTTTTTT	CASSPRALTGELFF